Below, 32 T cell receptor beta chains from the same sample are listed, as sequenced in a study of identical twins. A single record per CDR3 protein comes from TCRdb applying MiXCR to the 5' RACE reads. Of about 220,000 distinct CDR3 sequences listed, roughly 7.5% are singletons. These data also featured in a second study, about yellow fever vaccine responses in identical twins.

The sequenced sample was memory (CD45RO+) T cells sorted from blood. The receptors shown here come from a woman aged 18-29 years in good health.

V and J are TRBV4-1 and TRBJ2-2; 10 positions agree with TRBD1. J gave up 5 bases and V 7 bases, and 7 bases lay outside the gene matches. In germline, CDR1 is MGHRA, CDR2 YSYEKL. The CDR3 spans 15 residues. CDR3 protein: CASTKRQGATGELFF. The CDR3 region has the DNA TGCGCCAGCACCAAGAGACAGGGGGCAACCGGGGAGCTGTTTTTT.

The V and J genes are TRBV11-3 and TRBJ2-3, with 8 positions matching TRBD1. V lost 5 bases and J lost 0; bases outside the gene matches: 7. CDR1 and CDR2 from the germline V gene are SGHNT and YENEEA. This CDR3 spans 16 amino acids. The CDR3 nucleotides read TGTGCCAGCAGCAGGACAACAGGGGGTAGCACAGATACGCAGTATTTT. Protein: CASSRTTGGSTDTQYF.

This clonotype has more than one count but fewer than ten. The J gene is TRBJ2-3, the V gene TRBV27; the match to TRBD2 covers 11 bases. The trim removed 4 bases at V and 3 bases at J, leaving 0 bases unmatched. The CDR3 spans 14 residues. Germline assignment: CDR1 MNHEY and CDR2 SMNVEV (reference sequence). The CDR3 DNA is TGTGCCAGCAGTTCTAGCGGGAGGACAGATACGCAGTATTTT. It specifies CASSSSGRTDTQYF.

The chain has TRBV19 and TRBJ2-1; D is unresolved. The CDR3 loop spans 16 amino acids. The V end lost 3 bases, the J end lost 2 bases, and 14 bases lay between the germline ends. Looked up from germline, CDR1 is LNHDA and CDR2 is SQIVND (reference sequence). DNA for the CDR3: TGTGCCAGTAGTATCCTCACTTACAACCCCTACAATGAGCAGTTCTTC. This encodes CASSILTYNPYNEQFF.

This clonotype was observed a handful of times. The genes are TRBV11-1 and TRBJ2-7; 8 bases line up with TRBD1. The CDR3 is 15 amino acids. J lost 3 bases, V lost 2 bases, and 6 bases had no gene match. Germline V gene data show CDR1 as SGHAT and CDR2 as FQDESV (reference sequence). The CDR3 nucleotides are TGTGCCAGCAGCTTAAGCGGACAGGGATACTACGAGCAGTACTTC. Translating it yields CASSLSGQGYYEQYF. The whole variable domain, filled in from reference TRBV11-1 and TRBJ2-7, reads EAEVAQSPRYKITEKSQAVAFWCDPISGHATLYWYRQILGQGPELLVQFQDESVVDDSQLPKDRFSAERLKGVDSTLKIQPAELGDSAMYLCASSLSGQGYYEQYFGPGTRLTVT.

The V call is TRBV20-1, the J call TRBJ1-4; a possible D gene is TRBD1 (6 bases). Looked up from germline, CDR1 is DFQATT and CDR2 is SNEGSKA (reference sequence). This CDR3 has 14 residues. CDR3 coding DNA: TGCAGCCCAGAGTTGGAGGGGGAGGGTGAAAAACTGTTTTTT. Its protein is CSPELEGEGEKLFF.

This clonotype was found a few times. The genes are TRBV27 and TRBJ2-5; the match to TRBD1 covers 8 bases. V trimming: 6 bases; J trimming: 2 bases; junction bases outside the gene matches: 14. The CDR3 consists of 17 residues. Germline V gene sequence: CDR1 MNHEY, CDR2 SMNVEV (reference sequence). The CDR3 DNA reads TGTGCCAGCAGAAGCCGGACAGGGAACATCCTTCAAGAGACCCAGTACTTC. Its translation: CASRSRTGNILQETQYF.

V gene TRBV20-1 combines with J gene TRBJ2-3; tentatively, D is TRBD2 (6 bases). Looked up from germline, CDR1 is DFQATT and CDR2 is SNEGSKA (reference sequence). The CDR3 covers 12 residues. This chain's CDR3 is CRAGFNTDTQYF. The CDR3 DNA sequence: TGCAGGGCGGGGTTCAACACAGATACGCAGTATTTT.

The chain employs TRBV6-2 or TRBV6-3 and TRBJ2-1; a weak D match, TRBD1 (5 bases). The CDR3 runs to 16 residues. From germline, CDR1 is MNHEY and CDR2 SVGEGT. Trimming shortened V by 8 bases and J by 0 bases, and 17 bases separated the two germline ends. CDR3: CASSYRADSSYNEQFF. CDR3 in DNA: TGTGCCAGCTCCTACCGAGCAGACAGCTCCTACAATGAGCAGTTCTTC.

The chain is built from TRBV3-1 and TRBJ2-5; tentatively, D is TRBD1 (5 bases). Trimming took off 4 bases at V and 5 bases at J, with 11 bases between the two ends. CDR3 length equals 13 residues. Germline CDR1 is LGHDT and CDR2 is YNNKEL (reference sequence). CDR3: CASSPAGLETQYF. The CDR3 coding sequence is TGTGCCAGCAGCCCGGCAGGGTTGGAGACCCAGTACTTC.

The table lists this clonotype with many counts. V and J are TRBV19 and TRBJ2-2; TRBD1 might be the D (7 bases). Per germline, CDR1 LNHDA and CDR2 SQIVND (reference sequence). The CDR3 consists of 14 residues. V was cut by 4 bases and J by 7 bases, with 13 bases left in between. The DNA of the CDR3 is TGTGCCAGTAGTACTTACAGGGGAGGCGGGGAGCTGTTTTTT. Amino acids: CASSTYRGGGELFF.

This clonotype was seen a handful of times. The chain's CDR3 is CASSPLSRENIQYF. The CDR3 DNA is TGTGCCAGCTCACCACTCAGTAGGGAAAACATTCAGTACTTC. The chain has TRBV18 and TRBJ2-4, with D hard to call. V dropped 1 base and J dropped 5 bases, with 9 bases sitting between them. Germline V CDR1 and CDR2: KGHSH, LQKENI. CDR3 length equals 14 residues.

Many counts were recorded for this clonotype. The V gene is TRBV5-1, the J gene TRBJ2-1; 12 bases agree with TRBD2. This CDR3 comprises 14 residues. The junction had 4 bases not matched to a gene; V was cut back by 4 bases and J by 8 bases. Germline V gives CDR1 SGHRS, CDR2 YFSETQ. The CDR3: CASSLRTSGDEQFF. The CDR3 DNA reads TGCGCCAGCAGCCTCCGGACTAGCGGGGATGAGCAGTTCTTC.

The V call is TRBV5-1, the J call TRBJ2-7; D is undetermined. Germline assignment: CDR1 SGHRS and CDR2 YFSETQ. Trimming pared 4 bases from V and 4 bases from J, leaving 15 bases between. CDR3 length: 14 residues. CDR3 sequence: CASSPSDYPYEQYF. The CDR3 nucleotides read TGCGCCAGCAGCCCCTCGGATTACCCTTACGAGCAGTACTTC.

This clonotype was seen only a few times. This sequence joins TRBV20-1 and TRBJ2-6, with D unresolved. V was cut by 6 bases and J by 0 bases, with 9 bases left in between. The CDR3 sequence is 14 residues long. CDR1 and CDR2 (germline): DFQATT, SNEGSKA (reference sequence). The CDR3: CSAPESSGANVLTF. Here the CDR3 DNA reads TGCAGTGCCCCCGAGAGCTCTGGGGCCAACGTCCTGACTTTC.

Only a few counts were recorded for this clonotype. This chain's CDR3 is CSAEGAYNEQFF. The CDR3, as DNA: TGCAGCGCCGAGGGGGCCTACAATGAGCAGTTCTTC. The chain has TRBV29-1 and TRBJ2-1; tentatively, D is TRBD1 (6 bases). The germline V and J ends were trimmed by 7 bases and 2 bases, with 9 bases remaining between them. Germline loops: CDR1 SQVTM, CDR2 ANQGSEA. The CDR3 spans 12 residues.

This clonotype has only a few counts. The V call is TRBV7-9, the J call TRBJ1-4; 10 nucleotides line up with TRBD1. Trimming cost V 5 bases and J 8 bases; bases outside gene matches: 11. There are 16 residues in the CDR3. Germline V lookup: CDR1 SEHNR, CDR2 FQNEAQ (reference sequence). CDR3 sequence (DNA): TGTGCCAGCAGCACAGACCGGGACAGGGGACGAGAAAAACTGTTTTTT. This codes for CASSTDRDRGREKLFF.

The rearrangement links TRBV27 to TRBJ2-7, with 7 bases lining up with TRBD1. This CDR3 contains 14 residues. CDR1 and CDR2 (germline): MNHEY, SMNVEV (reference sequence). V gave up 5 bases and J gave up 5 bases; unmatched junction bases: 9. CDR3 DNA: TGTGCCAGCAGTGCCGACAGGGTAGAGAACGAGCAGTACTTC. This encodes CASSADRVENEQYF.

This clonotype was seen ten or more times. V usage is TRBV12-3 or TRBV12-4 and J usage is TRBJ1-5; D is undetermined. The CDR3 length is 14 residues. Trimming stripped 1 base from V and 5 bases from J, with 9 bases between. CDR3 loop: CASSLGERDQPQHF. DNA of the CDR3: TGTGCCAGCAGTTTAGGGGAGAGAGATCAGCCCCAGCATTTT.

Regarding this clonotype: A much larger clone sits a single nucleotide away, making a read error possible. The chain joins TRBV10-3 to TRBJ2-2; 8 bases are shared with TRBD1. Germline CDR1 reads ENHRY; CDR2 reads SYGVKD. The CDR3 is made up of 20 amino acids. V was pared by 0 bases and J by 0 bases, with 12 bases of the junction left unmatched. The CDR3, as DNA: TGTGCCATCAGTGAGTCTAACCCCGGCAGGGGGCAGGCGAACACCGGGGAGCTGTTTTTT. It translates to CAISESNPGRGQANTGELFF.

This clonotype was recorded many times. The CDR3 bases are TGTGCCAGCAGCCTTCGGGGGACTAACTATGGCTACACCTTC. Its protein product is CASSLRGTNYGYTF. J is TRBJ1-2 and V is TRBV7-2; a possible D gene is TRBD1 (5 bases). Trimming stripped 5 bases from V and 0 bases from J, with 10 bases between. From germline, CDR1 is SGHTA and CDR2 FQGNSA. The CDR3 contains 14 residues.

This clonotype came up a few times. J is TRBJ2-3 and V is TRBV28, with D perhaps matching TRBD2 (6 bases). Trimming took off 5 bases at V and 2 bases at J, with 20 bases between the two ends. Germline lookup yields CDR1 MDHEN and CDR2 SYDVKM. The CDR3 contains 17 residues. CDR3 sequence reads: CASSPRRGLPSTDTQYF. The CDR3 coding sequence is TGTGCCAGCAGTCCCAGACGGGGGTTACCCTCCACAGATACGCAGTATTTT.

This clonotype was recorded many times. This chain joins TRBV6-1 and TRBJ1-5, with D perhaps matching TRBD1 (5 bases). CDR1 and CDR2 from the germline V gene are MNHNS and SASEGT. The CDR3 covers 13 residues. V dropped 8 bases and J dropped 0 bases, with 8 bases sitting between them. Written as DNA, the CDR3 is TGTGCCAGCGGGGACGGTAGCAATCAGCCCCAGCATTTT. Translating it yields CASGDGSNQPQHF.

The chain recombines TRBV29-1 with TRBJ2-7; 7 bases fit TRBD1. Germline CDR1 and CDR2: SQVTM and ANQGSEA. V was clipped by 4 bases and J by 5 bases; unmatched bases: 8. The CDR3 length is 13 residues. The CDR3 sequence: CSVVTGFKDEQYF. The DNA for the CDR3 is TGCAGCGTTGTGACAGGGTTCAAGGACGAGCAGTACTTC.

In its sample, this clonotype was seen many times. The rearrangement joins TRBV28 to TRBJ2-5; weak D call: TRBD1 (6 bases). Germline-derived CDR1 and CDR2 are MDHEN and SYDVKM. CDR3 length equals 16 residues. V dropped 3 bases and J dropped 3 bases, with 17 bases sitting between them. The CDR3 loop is CASSFSQAGTKETQYF. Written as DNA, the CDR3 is TGTGCCAGCAGTTTTTCCCAAGCCGGGACAAAAGAGACCCAGTACTTC.

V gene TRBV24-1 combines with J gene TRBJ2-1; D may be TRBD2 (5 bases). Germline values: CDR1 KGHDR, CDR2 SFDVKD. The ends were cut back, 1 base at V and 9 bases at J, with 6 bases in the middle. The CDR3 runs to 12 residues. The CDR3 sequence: CATSDFTSEQFF. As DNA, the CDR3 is TGTGCCACCAGTGATTTTACTAGTGAGCAGTTCTTC.

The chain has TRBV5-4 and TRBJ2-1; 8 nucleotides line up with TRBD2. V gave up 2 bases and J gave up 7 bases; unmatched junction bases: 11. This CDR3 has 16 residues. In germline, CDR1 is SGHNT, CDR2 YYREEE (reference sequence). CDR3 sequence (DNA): TGTGCCAGCAGCTTTCCGGGACTAGAAAAACAAAATGAGCAGTTCTTC. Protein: CASSFPGLEKQNEQFF.

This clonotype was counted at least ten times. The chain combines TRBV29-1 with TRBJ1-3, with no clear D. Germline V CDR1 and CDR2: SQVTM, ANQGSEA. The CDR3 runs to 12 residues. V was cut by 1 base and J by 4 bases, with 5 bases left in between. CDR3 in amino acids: CSVEVGGNTIYF. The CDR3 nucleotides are TGCAGCGTTGAAGTAGGAGGAAACACCATATATTTT.

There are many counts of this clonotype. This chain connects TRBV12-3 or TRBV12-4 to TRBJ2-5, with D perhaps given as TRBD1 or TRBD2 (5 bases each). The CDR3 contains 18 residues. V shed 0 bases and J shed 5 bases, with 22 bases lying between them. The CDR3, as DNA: TGTGCCAGCAGTTTAGCGGGACGATCCGGGGCCCCCTCGGAGACCCAGTACTTC. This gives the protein CASSLAGRSGAPSETQYF.

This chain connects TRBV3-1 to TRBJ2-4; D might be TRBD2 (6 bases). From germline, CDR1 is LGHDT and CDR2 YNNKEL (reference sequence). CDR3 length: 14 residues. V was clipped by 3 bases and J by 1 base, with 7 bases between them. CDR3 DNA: TGTGCCAGCAGCCATCTAGCGGCCAAAAACATTCAGTACTTC. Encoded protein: CASSHLAAKNIQYF.

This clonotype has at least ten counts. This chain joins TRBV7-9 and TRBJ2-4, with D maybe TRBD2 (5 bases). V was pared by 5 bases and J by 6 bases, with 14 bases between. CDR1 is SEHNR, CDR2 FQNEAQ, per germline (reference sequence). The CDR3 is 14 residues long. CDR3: CASSLDYDPNIQYF. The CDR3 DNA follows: TGTGCCAGCAGCCTTGACTACGACCCAAACATTCAGTACTTC.

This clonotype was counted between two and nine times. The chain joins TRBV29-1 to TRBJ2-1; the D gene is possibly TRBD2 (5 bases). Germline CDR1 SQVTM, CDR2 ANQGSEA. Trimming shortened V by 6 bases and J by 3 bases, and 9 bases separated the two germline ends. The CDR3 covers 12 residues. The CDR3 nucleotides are TGCAGCGTCCGACGGGACTACAATGAGCAGTTCTTC. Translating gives CSVRRDYNEQFF.